This TCR beta chain comes out of a study of blood T cell repertoires in COVID-19. Study as a whole: T cells, B-cell-depleted T cells, or PBMCs provided the cDNA or gDNA that served as material.

Clones were sequenced by immunoSEQ multiplex PCR, and TCRdb holds only the in-frame ones, with some missing. The sample lists 150,000 to 250,000 clones; 80% to 90% were seen once. V gave up 5 bases and J gave up 7 bases; unmatched junction bases: 9. Germline CDR1 and CDR2: WSHSY and SAAADI. The CDR3 totals 15 residues. Assignments of participants to cohorts depended upon their own reported clinical history. Sequencing used PBMCs or T cells enriched from blood (not recorded which). The chain links TRBV10-2 to TRBJ2-1, with 9 bases lining up with TRBD1. The TCR was taken from a man aged 40-49 years who had recovered from COVID-19. CDR3 sequence (DNA): TGCGCCAGCAGTCTTCAACGGACAGGGGAAAATGAGCAGTTCTTC. This codes for CASSLQRTGENEQFF.